A selection of T cell receptor beta chains follows, all from one sample in a study of blood T cell repertoires in COVID-19. Produced via immunoSEQ multiplex PCR; TCRdb's table is partial and in-frame only. The sample includes about 170,000 clones, about 83% of them seen just once. The material sequenced was peripheral blood. The receptors originated from a woman in her 70s who had recovered from COVID-19. Each CDR3 is given with its conserved first and last residue. Each record gives: D gene, J gene, CDR3 length, V gene, clone size, CDR3 protein, CDR3 DNA. The D gene is left open where the match is weak. Clone sizes are given selectively: once, few, many, or a class where the clone is expanded.

>.|TRBJ1-1|12|TRBV7-9|.
CASSLATGEAFF
TGTGCCAGCAGCTTAGCTACAGGAGAAGCTTTCTTT
>TRBD2|TRBJ2-5|15|TRBV5-1|once
CASSLGGSGEETQYF
TGCGCCAGCAGCTTGGGAGGGAGCGGGGAAGAGACCCAGTACTTC
>.|TRBJ1-1|13|TRBV3-1/TRBV3-2|.
CASSQAPGTEAFF
TGTGCCAGCAGCCAGGCCCCGGGGACTGAAGCTTTCTTT
>TRBD1|TRBJ2-6|17|TRBV28|.
CASSSPQGAGGANVLTF
TGTGCCAGCAGTTCACCACAGGGGGCGGGTGGGGCCAACGTCCTGACTTTC
>TRBD2|TRBJ2-2|16|TRBV5-4|few
CASSLGASGTTGELFF
TGTGCCAGCAGCTTGGGGGCTAGCGGGACGACCGGGGAGCTGTTTTTT
>TRBD1|TRBJ2-3|15|TRBV5-4|.
CASSWRTGDTDTQYF
TGTGCCAGCAGCTGGCGGACAGGGGATACAGATACGCAGTATTTT
>.|TRBJ1-1|14|TRBV9|.
CASSVGGDDTEAFF
TGTGCCAGCAGCGTAGGGGGGGATGACACTGAAGCTTTCTTT
>TRBD1|TRBJ1-1|16|TRBV18|.
CASSPGQGLGNTEAFF
TGTGCCAGCTCGCCGGGACAGGGGTTGGGGAACACTGAAGCTTTCTTT
>TRBD2|TRBJ2-7|14|TRBV18|.
CASSPGLAPSEQYF
TGTGCCAGCTCCCCAGGACTAGCCCCAAGCGAGCAGTACTTC
>.|TRBJ1-2|11|TRBV18|.
CASSPANGYTF
TGTGCCAGCTCACCAGCGAATGGCTACACCTTC
>TRBD2|TRBJ2-4|15|TRBV24-1|.
CATSDASLGGGIQYF
TGTGCCACCAGTGACGCCTCTCTCGGGGGGGGCATTCAGTACTTC
>TRBD1|TRBJ2-2|17|TRBV24-1|.
CATSDSPGTVIPGELFF
TGTGCCACCAGTGATTCCCCCGGGACAGTGATCCCCGGGGAGCTGTTTTTT
>.|TRBJ2-2|13|TRBV10-3|.
CAITPVVTGELFF
TGTGCCATCACCCCAGTCGTCACCGGGGAGCTGTTTTTT
>.|TRBJ1-1|14|TRBV3-1/TRBV3-2|.
CASSRGWMDTEAFF
TGTGCCAGCAGCCGAGGGTGGATGGACACTGAAGCTTTCTTT
>TRBD1|TRBJ2-7|15|TRBV10-3|.
CAISGGQGGGNEQYF
TGTGCCATCAGTGGGGGACAGGGGGGCGGGAACGAGCAGTACTTC
>.|TRBJ1-2|12|TRBV19|.
CASSRLNYGYTF
TGTGCCAGTAGTCGACTTAACTATGGCTACACCTTC